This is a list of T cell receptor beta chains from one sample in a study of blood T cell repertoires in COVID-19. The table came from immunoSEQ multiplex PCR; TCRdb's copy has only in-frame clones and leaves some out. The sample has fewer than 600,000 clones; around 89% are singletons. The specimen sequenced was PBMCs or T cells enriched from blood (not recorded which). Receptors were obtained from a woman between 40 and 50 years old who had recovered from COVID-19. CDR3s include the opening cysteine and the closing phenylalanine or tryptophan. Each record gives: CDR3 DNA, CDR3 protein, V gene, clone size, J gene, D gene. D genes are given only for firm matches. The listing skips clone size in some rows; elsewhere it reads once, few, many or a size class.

CDR3 DNA: TGTGCCAGCAGCTTAAGGGGAAGCTCTGGAAACACCATATATTTT; CDR3 protein: CASSLRGSSGNTIYF; V gene: TRBV7-9; clone size: -; J gene: TRBJ1-3; D gene: -
CDR3 DNA: TGTGCCAGCAGCCTGGCCAGCGGGAGGATCTACGAGCAGTACTTC; CDR3 protein: CASSLASGRIYEQYF; V gene: TRBV11-2; clone size: -; J gene: TRBJ2-7; D gene: TRBD2
CDR3 DNA: TGCGCCAGCAGCCAAGTAGTAAGGAGTTCGGGCACCGGGGAGCTGTTTTTT; CDR3 protein: CASSQVVRSSGTGELFF; V gene: TRBV4-3; clone size: -; J gene: TRBJ2-2; D gene: -
CDR3 DNA: TGCGCCAGCAGCTCCCAAAAACAAGAGACCCAGTACTTC; CDR3 protein: CASSSQKQETQYF; V gene: TRBV5-1; clone size: -; J gene: TRBJ2-5; D gene: -
CDR3 DNA: TGTGCCAGCAGCTTGGGACAGGGGGCGCAGAGGTACTATGGCTACACCTTC; CDR3 protein: CASSLGQGAQRYYGYTF; V gene: TRBV5-4; clone size: few; J gene: TRBJ1-2; D gene: TRBD1
CDR3 DNA: TGTGCCAGCAGAGAAACAGGGTTAGAGACCCAGTACTTC; CDR3 protein: CASRETGLETQYF; V gene: TRBV2; clone size: -; J gene: TRBJ2-5; D gene: -
CDR3 DNA: TGCGCCAGCAGTCCAGGACTAGCCCAGACCTACGAGCAGTACTTC; CDR3 protein: CASSPGLAQTYEQYF; V gene: TRBV10-2; clone size: -; J gene: TRBJ2-7; D gene: TRBD2
CDR3 DNA: TGTGCCAGCAGCTTAAGGACAACGAACACCGGGGAGCTGTTTTTT; CDR3 protein: CASSLRTTNTGELFF; V gene: TRBV7-9; clone size: -; J gene: TRBJ2-2; D gene: -
CDR3 DNA: TGTGCCACCAGCAGAGCGGGACAGGACTATGGCTACACCTTC; CDR3 protein: CATSRAGQDYGYTF; V gene: TRBV15; clone size: -; J gene: TRBJ1-2; D gene: TRBD1
CDR3 DNA: TGTGCCAGCAGTACCGGAGGGTCAAGGGGCTACACCTTC; CDR3 protein: CASSTGGSRGYTF; V gene: TRBV28; clone size: few; J gene: TRBJ1-2; D gene: -
CDR3 DNA: TGTGCCAGCAGCAATACAGGGAACACTGAAGCTTTCTTT; CDR3 protein: CASSNTGNTEAFF; V gene: TRBV5-4; clone size: -; J gene: TRBJ1-1; D gene: -
CDR3 DNA: TGTGCCAGCAGCCTCGGGACTAGCGGGAGGGTAGACGAGCAGTACTTC; CDR3 protein: CASSLGTSGRVDEQYF; V gene: TRBV11-2; clone size: -; J gene: TRBJ2-7; D gene: TRBD2
CDR3 DNA: TGTGCCAGTAGGGGGTTGGGGGGGACAAGTGAGCAGTTCTTC; CDR3 protein: CASRGLGGTSEQFF; V gene: TRBV19; clone size: once; J gene: TRBJ2-1; D gene: -
CDR3 DNA: TGTGCCAGTAGTCCGAGGGGGGGGCCGGGCTACAATGAGCAGTTCTTC; CDR3 protein: CASSPRGGPGYNEQFF; V gene: TRBV19; clone size: -; J gene: TRBJ2-1; D gene: -
CDR3 DNA: TGTGCCAGCAGCTTAGACCAGGGCTTTTGGAAGGAGTCTGGGGCCAACGTCCTGACTTTC; CDR3 protein: CASSLDQGFWKESGANVLTF; V gene: TRBV11-3; clone size: -; J gene: TRBJ2-6; D gene: -
CDR3 DNA: TGCGCCAGCAGTAGGGGGACTAGCGGGACCTACGAGCAGTACTTC; CDR3 protein: CASSRGTSGTYEQYF; V gene: TRBV10-1; clone size: few; J gene: TRBJ2-7; D gene: TRBD2
CDR3 DNA: TGTGCCAGCAGTTGGACTAGCGGGAGAAAAGCAGATACGCAGTATTTT; CDR3 protein: CASSWTSGRKADTQYF; V gene: TRBV27; clone size: -; J gene: TRBJ2-3; D gene: TRBD2
CDR3 DNA: TGTGCCAGCTCACCAAGTAATGCGGGATCTTCAGAGACCCAGTACTTC; CDR3 protein: CASSPSNAGSSETQYF; V gene: TRBV18; clone size: -; J gene: TRBJ2-5; D gene: -
CDR3 DNA: TGTGCCAGCAGCTTACCCGAGGGTTCCTCGGCTGGGGCCAACGTCCTGACTTTC; CDR3 protein: CASSLPEGSSAGANVLTF; V gene: TRBV7-2; clone size: -; J gene: TRBJ2-6; D gene: -
CDR3 DNA: TGTGCCAGTAGTATTAATCTGGGTCTAGCGGGAGAGGTAGGGGAGCTGTTTTTT; CDR3 protein: CASSINLGLAGEVGELFF; V gene: TRBV19; clone size: -; J gene: TRBJ2-2; D gene: TRBD2
CDR3 DNA: TGTGCCAGCATCAGAGGGAACACAGATACGCAGTATTTT; CDR3 protein: CASIRGNTDTQYF; V gene: TRBV12-3/TRBV12-4; clone size: -; J gene: TRBJ2-3; D gene: -
CDR3 DNA: TGTGCCAGCAGTTCGCTAATACAGGGGCTCACTGAAGCTTTCTTT; CDR3 protein: CASSSLIQGLTEAFF; V gene: TRBV27; clone size: -; J gene: TRBJ1-1; D gene: TRBD1
CDR3 DNA: TGTGCCACCAGCAGGGACTTTACCTACGAGCAGTACTTC; CDR3 protein: CATSRDFTYEQYF; V gene: TRBV15; clone size: -; J gene: TRBJ2-7; D gene: -
CDR3 DNA: TGTGCCAGCAGCGCGACTGATAGCAATCAGCCCCAGCATTTT; CDR3 protein: CASSATDSNQPQHF; V gene: TRBV9; clone size: -; J gene: TRBJ1-5; D gene: -
CDR3 DNA: TGTGCCAGCAGCTTAGCCGGGGAAGCTTTCTTT; CDR3 protein: CASSLAGEAFF; V gene: TRBV13; clone size: -; J gene: TRBJ1-1; D gene: -
CDR3 DNA: TGTGCCAGCAGTGCCTACAGGGTTTTCGTTTTCTGTGGCTACACCTTC; CDR3 protein: CASSAYRVFVFCGYTF; V gene: TRBV27; clone size: -; J gene: TRBJ1-2; D gene: -
CDR3 DNA: TGCGCCAGCAGCCCGGGAGACAGTCCGACCGTAGAGACCCAGTACTTC; CDR3 protein: CASSPGDSPTVETQYF; V gene: TRBV5-1; clone size: few; J gene: TRBJ2-5; D gene: -
CDR3 DNA: TGTGCCACCAGCCCTTCCGGGACTAGCGGATACAATGAGCAGTTCTTC; CDR3 protein: CATSPSGTSGYNEQFF; V gene: TRBV24-1; clone size: once; J gene: TRBJ2-1; D gene: TRBD2
CDR3 DNA: TGTGCCAGTAGAAGTTTGGCCATAACCGGGGAGCTGTTTTTT; CDR3 protein: CASRSLAITGELFF; V gene: TRBV19; clone size: -; J gene: TRBJ2-2; D gene: -
CDR3 DNA: TGTGCCAGCAGCCCTAACCCTAGCGGGGGCTACAATGAGCAGTTCTTC; CDR3 protein: CASSPNPSGGYNEQFF; V gene: TRBV7-6; clone size: -; J gene: TRBJ2-1; D gene: TRBD2
CDR3 DNA: TGTGCCAGCTCACCGACCGCAGTGAGGTTAAATCAGCCCCAGCATTTT; CDR3 protein: CASSPTAVRLNQPQHF; V gene: TRBV18; clone size: -; J gene: TRBJ1-5; D gene: -
CDR3 DNA: TGTGCCACCAGCAGAGTTGGACTAGCAGCTTTCTTT; CDR3 protein: CATSRVGLAAFF; V gene: TRBV15; clone size: -; J gene: TRBJ1-1; D gene: -
CDR3 DNA: TGCGCCAGCAGTATGGGCGGGGGCTACGAGCAGTACTTC; CDR3 protein: CASSMGGGYEQYF; V gene: TRBV10-1; clone size: -; J gene: TRBJ2-7; D gene: TRBD2
CDR3 DNA: TGTGCCAGCAGCCGATCTAGCGGGGACTACAATGAGCAGTTCTTC; CDR3 protein: CASSRSSGDYNEQFF; V gene: TRBV4-2; clone size: -; J gene: TRBJ2-1; D gene: TRBD2
CDR3 DNA: TGTGCCAGCGTAAGGTCGGGATCCACCGGGGAGCTGTTTTTT; CDR3 protein: CASVRSGSTGELFF; V gene: TRBV6-5; clone size: -; J gene: TRBJ2-2; D gene: -
CDR3 DNA: TGCAGCGTTGGAGAACAGGGTGGCTATGGCTACACCTTC; CDR3 protein: CSVGEQGGYGYTF; V gene: TRBV29-1; clone size: -; J gene: TRBJ1-2; D gene: -
CDR3 DNA: TGTGCCAGCAGCCAAGCTTTGTCCGAAAACATTCAGTACTTC; CDR3 protein: CASSQALSENIQYF; V gene: TRBV14; clone size: -; J gene: TRBJ2-4; D gene: -
CDR3 DNA: TGTGCCAGCAGCCCGAGAACCGGAGGCAGTGAAGCTTTCTTT; CDR3 protein: CASSPRTGGSEAFF; V gene: TRBV14; clone size: -; J gene: TRBJ1-1; D gene: -
CDR3 DNA: TGTGCCAGTAGCGGATACGACTCCTTATCCTACAATGAGCAGTTCTTC; CDR3 protein: CASSGYDSLSYNEQFF; V gene: TRBV19; clone size: -; J gene: TRBJ2-1; D gene: -
CDR3 DNA: TGTGCCAGCAGTTCGACAGGGGATCAGCCCCAGCATTTT; CDR3 protein: CASSSTGDQPQHF; V gene: TRBV2; clone size: -; J gene: TRBJ1-5; D gene: TRBD1
CDR3 DNA: TGTGCCATCAGTGACCAGGGGGCGACTAGCACAGATACGCAGTATTTT; CDR3 protein: CAISDQGATSTDTQYF; V gene: TRBV10-3; clone size: few; J gene: TRBJ2-3; D gene: TRBD1
CDR3 DNA: TGCAGCGACGGGGGTGCGGTCATTCAGTACTTC; CDR3 protein: CSDGGAVIQYF; V gene: TRBV29-1; clone size: -; J gene: TRBJ2-4; D gene: -
CDR3 DNA: TGTGCCAGCAGCCAAGTGGCAGGGAACACTGAAGCTTTCTTT; CDR3 protein: CASSQVAGNTEAFF; V gene: TRBV3-1/TRBV3-2; clone size: -; J gene: TRBJ1-1; D gene: -
CDR3 DNA: TGCGCCAGCAGCCAAGATAGAGACTACAATGAGCAGTTCTTC; CDR3 protein: CASSQDRDYNEQFF; V gene: TRBV4-3; clone size: -; J gene: TRBJ2-1; D gene: -
CDR3 DNA: TGTGCCAGCAGCCTGCGTGGGACAGGACTGAACACTGAAGCTTTCTTT; CDR3 protein: CASSLRGTGLNTEAFF; V gene: TRBV6-2/TRBV6-3; clone size: -; J gene: TRBJ1-1; D gene: TRBD1